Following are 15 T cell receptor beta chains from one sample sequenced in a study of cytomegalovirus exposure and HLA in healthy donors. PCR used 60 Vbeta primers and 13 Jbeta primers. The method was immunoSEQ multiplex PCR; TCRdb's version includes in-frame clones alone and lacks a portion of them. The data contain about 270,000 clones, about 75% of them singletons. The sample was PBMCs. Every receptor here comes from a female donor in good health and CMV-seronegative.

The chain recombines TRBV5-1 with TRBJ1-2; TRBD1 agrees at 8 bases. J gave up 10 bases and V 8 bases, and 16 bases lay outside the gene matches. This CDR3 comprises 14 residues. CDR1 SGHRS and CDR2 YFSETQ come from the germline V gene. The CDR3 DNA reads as TGCGCCAGTGGTGGGCAGGGGGCCCGGGAGGACTACACCTTC. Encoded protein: CASGGQGAREDYTF.

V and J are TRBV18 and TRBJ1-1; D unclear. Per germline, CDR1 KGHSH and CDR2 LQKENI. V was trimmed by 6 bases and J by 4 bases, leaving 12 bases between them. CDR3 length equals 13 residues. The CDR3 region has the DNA TGTGCCAGCTCCCTAGCATCCCCCACTGAAGCTTTCTTT. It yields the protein CASSLASPTEAFF.

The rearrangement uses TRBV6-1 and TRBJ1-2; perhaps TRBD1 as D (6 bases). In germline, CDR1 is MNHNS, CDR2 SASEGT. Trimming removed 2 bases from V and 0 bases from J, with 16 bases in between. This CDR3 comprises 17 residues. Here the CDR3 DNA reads TGTGCCAGCAGTGAATGGTCAGGGGCCGGTGCTAACTATGGCTACACCTTC. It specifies CASSEWSGAGANYGYTF.

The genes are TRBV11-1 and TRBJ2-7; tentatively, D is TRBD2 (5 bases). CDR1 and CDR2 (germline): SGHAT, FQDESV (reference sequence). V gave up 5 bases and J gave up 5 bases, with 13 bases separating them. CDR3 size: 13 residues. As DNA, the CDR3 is TGTGCCAGCAGCCGGACTGGGAGCGACGAGCAGTACTTC. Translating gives CASSRTGSDEQYF.

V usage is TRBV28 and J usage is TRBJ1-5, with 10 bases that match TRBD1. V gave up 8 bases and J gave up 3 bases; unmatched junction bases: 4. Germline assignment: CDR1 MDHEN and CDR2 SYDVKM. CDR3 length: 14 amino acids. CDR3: CASAGTGVNQPQHF. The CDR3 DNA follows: TGTGCCAGCGCCGGGACAGGGGTCAATCAGCCCCAGCATTTT.

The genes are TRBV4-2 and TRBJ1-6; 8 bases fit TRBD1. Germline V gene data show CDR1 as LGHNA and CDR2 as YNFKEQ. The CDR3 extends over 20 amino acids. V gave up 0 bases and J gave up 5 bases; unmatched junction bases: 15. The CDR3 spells CASSQDLGRGRIGDNSPLHF. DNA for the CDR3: TGTGCCAGCAGCCAAGATCTGGGCAGGGGGCGGATTGGGGATAATTCACCCCTCCACTTT.

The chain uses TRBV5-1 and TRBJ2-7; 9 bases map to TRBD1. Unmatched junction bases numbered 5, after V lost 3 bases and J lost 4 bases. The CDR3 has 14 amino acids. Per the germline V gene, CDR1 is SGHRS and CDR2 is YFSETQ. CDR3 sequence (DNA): TGCGCCAGCAGCTCACAGGGGGCGCGATACGAGCAGTACTTC. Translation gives CASSSQGARYEQYF.

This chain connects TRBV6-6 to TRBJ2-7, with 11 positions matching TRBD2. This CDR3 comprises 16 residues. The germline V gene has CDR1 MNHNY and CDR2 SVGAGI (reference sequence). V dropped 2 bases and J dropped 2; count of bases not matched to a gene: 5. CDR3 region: CASSYVTSGGTYEQYF. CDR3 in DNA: TGTGCCAGCAGTTACGTAACTAGCGGGGGAACCTACGAGCAGTACTTC.

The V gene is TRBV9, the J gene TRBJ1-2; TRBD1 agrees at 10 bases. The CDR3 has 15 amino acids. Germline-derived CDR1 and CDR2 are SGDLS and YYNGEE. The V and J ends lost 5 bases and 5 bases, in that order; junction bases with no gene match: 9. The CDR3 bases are TGTGCCAGCAGTGTACAAAGACAGGGGGCTTATGGCTACACCTTC. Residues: CASSVQRQGAYGYTF.

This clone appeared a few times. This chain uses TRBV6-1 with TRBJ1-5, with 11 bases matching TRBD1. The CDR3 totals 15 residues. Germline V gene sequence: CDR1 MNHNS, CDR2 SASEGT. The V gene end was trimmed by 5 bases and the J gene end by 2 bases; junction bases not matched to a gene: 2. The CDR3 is CASSWTGGGNQPQHF. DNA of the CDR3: TGTGCCAGCAGTTGGACAGGGGGCGGCAATCAGCCCCAGCATTTT.

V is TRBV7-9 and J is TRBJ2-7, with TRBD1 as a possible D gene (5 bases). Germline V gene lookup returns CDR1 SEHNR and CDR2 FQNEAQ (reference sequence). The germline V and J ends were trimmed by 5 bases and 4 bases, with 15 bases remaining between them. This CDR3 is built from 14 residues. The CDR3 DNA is TGTGCCAGCAGCCCCCCCACAGGAAGATACGAGCAGTACTTC. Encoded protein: CASSPPTGRYEQYF.

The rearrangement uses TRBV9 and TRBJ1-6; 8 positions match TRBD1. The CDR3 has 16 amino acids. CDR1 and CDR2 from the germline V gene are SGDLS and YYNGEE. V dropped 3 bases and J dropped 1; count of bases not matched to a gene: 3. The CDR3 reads CASSETGVSYNSPLHF. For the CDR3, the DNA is TGTGCCAGCAGCGAGACAGGGGTGTCCTATAATTCACCCCTCCACTTT.

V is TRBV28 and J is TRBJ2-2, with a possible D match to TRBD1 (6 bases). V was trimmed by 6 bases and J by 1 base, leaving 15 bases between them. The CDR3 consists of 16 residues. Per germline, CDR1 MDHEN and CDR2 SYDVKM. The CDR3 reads CASRLLDSRNTGELFF. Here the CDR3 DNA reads TGTGCCAGCAGGCTATTGGACAGCCGGAACACCGGGGAGCTGTTTTTT.

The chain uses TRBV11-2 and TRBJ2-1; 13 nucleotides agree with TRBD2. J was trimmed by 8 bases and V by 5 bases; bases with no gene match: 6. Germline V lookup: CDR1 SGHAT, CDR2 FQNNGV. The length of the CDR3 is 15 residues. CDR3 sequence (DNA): TGTGCCAGCAGCCGGACTAGCGGGAGACTACATGAGCAGTTCTTC. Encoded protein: CASSRTSGRLHEQFF.

Written as DNA, the CDR3 is TGTGCCAGCAGCCAGGGGGCTAACACCGGGGAGCTGTTTTTT. Translated, it gives CASSQGANTGELFF. The rearrangement links TRBV11-3 to TRBJ2-2, with 8 bases that match TRBD1. J gave up 2 bases and V 5 bases, and 1 base lay outside the gene matches. In germline, CDR1 is SGHNT, CDR2 YENEEA. The CDR3 runs 14 residues. The variable domain in full, completed from reference TRBV11-3 and TRBJ2-2, reads EAGVVQSPRYKIIEKKQPVAFWCNPISGHNTLYWYLQNLGQGPELLIRYENEEAVDDSQLPKDRFSAERLKGVDSTLKIQPAELGDSAVYLCASSQGANTGELFFGEGSRLTVL.